The 19 T cell receptor beta chains presented below share a single source sample, sequenced in a study of T cells after yellow fever vaccination. TCRdb processed the 5' RACE reads anew with MiXCR; each CDR3 protein has one entry. The data show around 310,000 distinct CDR3 sequences, 4% to 5.5% seen once. This specimen consisted of PBMCs, obtained 15 days after the yellow fever booster vaccination. All receptors derive from a young man who received the YFV17D yellow fever vaccine.

Ten or more counts support this clonotype. The chain uses TRBV7-2 and TRBJ2-1, with 11 nucleotides matching TRBD2. The V and J ends lost 5 bases and 6 bases, in that order; junction bases with no gene match: 9. Germline CDR1 is SGHTA and CDR2 is FQGNSA. The CDR3 runs 16 residues. The CDR3 here is CASSPLVSGGVNEQFF. Here the CDR3 DNA reads TGTGCCAGCAGCCCCCTGGTTAGCGGGGGGGTCAATGAGCAGTTCTTC.

The sample holds a few counts of this clonotype. The chain employs TRBV3-1 and TRBJ2-2; 15 bases fit TRBD2. CDR1 and CDR2 from the germline V gene are LGHDT and YNNKEL (reference sequence). This CDR3 contains 22 residues. V lost 4 bases to trimming and J lost 2 bases; unmatched junction nucleotides: 17. DNA for the CDR3: TGTGCCAGCAGCCGAACGGGACTAGCGGGGGGTCCACATCCGTCAAACACCGGGGAGCTGTTTTTT. Residues: CASSRTGLAGGPHPSNTGELFF.

The chain has TRBV5-1 and TRBJ2-7, with 9 bases aligning to TRBD1. Germline V gene sequence: CDR1 SGHRS, CDR2 YFSETQ. The CDR3 contains 14 residues. Losses at the gene ends were 4 bases for V and 6 bases for J; bases not matched to a gene: 8. The CDR3 coding sequence is TGCGCCAGCAGCGGGGGACAGGGAGATATCGAGCAGTACTTC. Protein sequence: CASSGGQGDIEQYF.

This clonotype was seen a few times. The V and J genes are TRBV7-9 and TRBJ2-2; no definite D call. Per the germline V gene, CDR1 is SEHNR and CDR2 is FQNEAQ (reference sequence). Trimming cost V 1 base and J 4 bases, with 13 bases left between them. The CDR3 runs 16 residues. CDR3 protein: CASSLDVPVLTGELFF. CDR3 coding DNA: TGTGCCAGCAGCTTAGATGTCCCGGTACTCACCGGGGAGCTGTTTTTT.

This clonotype has more than one count but fewer than ten. The chain uses TRBV4-1 and TRBJ1-5, with TRBD1 matching 9 bases. Germline V gives CDR1 MGHRA, CDR2 YSYEKL. V lost 3 bases and J lost 2; bases outside the gene matches: 8. The CDR3 consists of 17 residues. CDR3 sequence reads: CASSQSMGQGGNQPQHF. CDR3 nucleotide sequence: TGCGCCAGCAGCCAGTCTATGGGACAGGGAGGCAATCAGCCCCAGCATTTT.

This clonotype occurred a few times. The J gene is TRBJ2-5, the V gene TRBV12-3 or TRBV12-4, with D possibly being TRBD1 or TRBD2 (5 bases each). This CDR3 has 14 residues. The V end lost 8 bases, the J end lost 1 base, and 14 bases lay between the germline ends. The CDR3 DNA reads TGTGCCAGCGGACTGACAGTGCCCCAAGAGACCCAGTACTTC. This sequence encodes CASGLTVPQETQYF.

This clonotype has at least ten counts. The chain combines TRBV4-2 with TRBJ1-5; D call uncertain. The CDR3 spans 13 residues. Looked up from germline, CDR1 is LGHNA and CDR2 is YNFKEQ. V lost 1 base and J 5 bases, leaving 6 bases between the germline ends. The CDR3: CASSQVVDQPQHF. The CDR3 bases are TGTGCCAGCAGCCAAGTGGTAGATCAGCCCCAGCATTTT.

The sample holds a few counts of this clonotype. The gene calls are TRBV27 and TRBJ1-6; D is unresolved. The CDR3 sequence is 15 residues long. The germline V gene has CDR1 MNHEY and CDR2 SMNVEV (reference sequence). Deletions cut 5 bases from V and 7 bases from J, with 15 bases between. CDR3 nucleotide sequence: TGTGCCAGCAGTACCCCCGGAGGGTACAATTCACCCCTCCACTTT. Protein product: CASSTPGGYNSPLHF.

The chain carries TRBV4-3 and TRBJ2-1, with no clear D. Between the trimmed V and J ends, which lost 0 bases and 10 bases, there was a span of 13 bases. In germline, CDR1 is LGHNA, CDR2 YSLEER. The CDR3 sequence is 14 residues long. The CDR3 reads CASSQDKGAAEQFF. The DNA for the CDR3 is TGCGCCAGCAGCCAAGATAAAGGCGCGGCCGAGCAGTTCTTC.

This clonotype was observed many times. The rearrangement links TRBV7-8 to TRBJ2-7; 9 bases map to TRBD1. The V gene end was trimmed by 2 bases and the J gene end by 5 bases; junction bases not matched to a gene: 10. Germline CDR1 reads SGHVS; CDR2 reads FQNEAQ. CDR3 length: 16 amino acids. CDR3 sequence reads: CASSLKGGTGTHEQYF. Here the CDR3 DNA reads TGTGCCAGCAGCTTAAAAGGCGGGACAGGGACCCACGAGCAGTACTTC.

This chain links TRBV25-1 with TRBJ1-5; D uncertain. CDR1 is MGHDK, CDR2 SYGVNS, per germline. Between the trimmed V and J ends, which lost 4 bases and 4 bases, there was a span of 8 bases. This CDR3 is built from 13 residues. CDR3 loop: CASSGSGNQPQHF. The CDR3 bases are TGTGCCAGCAGTGGGAGCGGGAATCAGCCCCAGCATTTT.

This clonotype occurred many times. The chain links TRBV6-6 to TRBJ2-3, with TRBD1 as a possible D gene (5 bases). Per germline, CDR1 MNHNY and CDR2 SVGAGI (reference sequence). The CDR3 covers 17 residues. The V and J ends lost 2 bases and 2 bases respectively, with 17 bases between them. Here the CDR3 DNA reads TGTGCCAGCAGTTACCAAAAGACAGCAACTCACACAGATACGCAGTATTTT. It encodes CASSYQKTATHTDTQYF.

This clonotype was picked up a small number of times. The chain links TRBV12-3 or TRBV12-4 to TRBJ2-2; D is undetermined. This CDR3 contains 14 residues. V was cut by 1 base and J by 6 bases, with 9 bases left in between. The CDR3: CASSLVVGSGELFF. The CDR3 region has the DNA TGTGCCAGCAGTTTAGTGGTAGGGTCCGGGGAGCTGTTTTTT.

This clonotype was detected only a few times. The J gene is TRBJ2-5, the V gene TRBV20-1; TRBD1 agrees at 10 bases. V shed 2 bases, J shed 5 bases, and the junction held 8 bases outside the gene matches. From germline, CDR1 is DFQATT and CDR2 SNEGSKA (reference sequence). The CDR3 length is 15 residues. CDR3 sequence reads: CSARWDRGDFETQYF. The CDR3 nucleotides are TGCAGTGCTAGATGGGACAGGGGAGATTTTGAGACCCAGTACTTC.

This clonotype was picked up many times. The chain links TRBV9 to TRBJ2-5; TRBD2 might be the D (6 bases). The V and J ends lost 3 bases and 1 base respectively, with 10 bases between them. CDR1 is SGDLS, CDR2 YYNGEE, per germline. The CDR3 spans 14 residues. CDR3: CASSDSGVQETQYF. In nucleotides, the CDR3 is TGTGCCAGCAGCGATTCGGGGGTCCAAGAGACCCAGTACTTC.

This clonotype was seen ten or more times. The V and J genes are TRBV20-1 and TRBJ2-7, with 8 bases identical to TRBD1. The germline CDR1 and CDR2 sequences are DFQATT and SNEGSKA (reference sequence). The CDR3 has 15 residues. V dropped 5 bases and J dropped 4; count of bases not matched to a gene: 13. The CDR3 reads CSAEWGSGGAYEQYV. The CDR3 DNA reads TGCAGTGCTGAATGGGGTTCAGGGGGCGCTTACGAGCAGTACGTC.

This clonotype was picked up one time. DNA for the CDR3: TGCGCCAGCAGTCAATCTGACAGGTGCAAGACCCAGTACTTC. Residues: CASSQSDRCKTQYF. This chain connects TRBV23-1 to TRBJ2-5; TRBD1 is a possible D gene (6 bases). TRBV23-1 is identified as an open reading frame with a role that is uncertain. The CDR3 is made up of 14 amino acids. V dropped 0 bases and J dropped 6 bases, with 11 bases sitting between them.

The table lists this clonotype with many counts. This rearrangement joins TRBV7-8 to TRBJ1-5, with a weak D call TRBD1 (6 bases). Trimming removed 5 bases from V and 4 bases from J, with 18 bases in between. This CDR3 spans 16 amino acids. CDR1 and CDR2 from the germline V gene are SGHVS and FQNEAQ. In nucleotides, the CDR3 is TGTGCCAGCAGCCAGACCAGGGGCCGCCGAAATCAGCCCCAGCATTTT. It specifies CASSQTRGRRNQPQHF.

This clonotype was seen ten or more times. The chain joins TRBV6-5 to TRBJ1-1; D unclear. The CDR3 sequence is 15 residues long. The germline CDR1 and CDR2 sequences are MNHEY and SVGAGI. Trimming left V 4 bases short and J 5 bases short, with 17 bases between. The CDR3, as DNA: TGTGCCAGCAGTTGGGCTAGTTTGGGAGGAACTGAAGCTTTCTTT. Translation gives CASSWASLGGTEAFF.